The entry below gives a single TCR beta chain sequence along with its context. Before being deemed recovered, Cohort 3 donors had two negative PCRs, clearance, or symptom resolution. The record originates from a study of blood T cell repertoires in COVID-19. For the study at large: Donors in the United States, Italy and Spain gave samples during acute or convalescent COVID-19.

Germline V lookup: CDR1 LGHNA, CDR2 YSLEER. The ends lost 3 bases at V and 4 bases at J; junction bases unmatched: 8. The CDR3 spans 15 residues. Generated by immunoSEQ multiplex PCR, the TCRdb table keeps only in-frame clones and is missing some. This table has 100,000 to 150,000 clones, roughly 90% appearing once. The gene calls are TRBV4-3 and TRBJ1-2, with 7 bases matching TRBD1. This clonotype originated in a woman in her 50s who had recovered from COVID-19. Sequencing was done on a sample of PBMCs or T cells enriched from blood (not recorded which). Here the CDR3 reads CASSQAATGFYGYTF. DNA for the CDR3: TGCGCCAGCAGCCAGGCTGCGACAGGGTTCTATGGCTACACCTTC.